This record covers a single T cell receptor beta chain. Original handling: How many nucleated cells were present was estimated from reference gene primer amplification. This table comes from immunoSEQ multiplex PCR, and its TCRdb copy is limited to in-frame clones, with some not included. For V, J and clone size, that table is used; D and trimming come from the DNA. The table has 150,000 or so clones, about 83% seen once. The V and J ends lost 2 bases and 3 bases, in that order; junction bases with no gene match: 1. The CDR3 consists of 13 residues. The V gene's germline CDR1 is GTSNPN and CDR2 SVGIG (reference sequence). These data are taken from a study of blood T cell repertoires in COVID-19. Study as a whole: The study drew acute and convalescent COVID-19 samples from the United States, Italy and Spain. T cells, B-cell-depleted T cells, or PBMCs supplied cDNA or gDNA.

What was sequenced was peripheral blood. This TCR came from a human donor in a cohort sampled during active COVID-19. The chain recombines TRBV30 with TRBJ2-7; 10 bases map to TRBD2. This CDR3 reads CAWSLAGGYEQYF. Written as DNA, the CDR3 is TGTGCCTGGAGTTTAGCGGGAGGCTACGAGCAGTACTTC.